This TCR beta chain was obtained from a study of blood T cells in healthy people across ages. It was with a sample-barcoded 5' primer and a J-beta primer mix that a second PCR of roughly 6 to 12 cycles was run. TCRdb used MiXCR to reprocess the 5' RACE reads, holding one entry per CDR3 protein. The repertoire consists of around 1,000,000 distinct CDR3 sequences, with 20% to 25% occurring once and the leading ten covering around 0.75%. CDR1 and CDR2 (germline): SQVTM, ANQGSEA. The CDR3 spans 13 residues. This clonotype was seen a single time. The same specimen was also included in a second study, on T cells of mothers and their children.

Sequences were obtained from blood. This chain connects TRBV29-1 to TRBJ2-5; a possible D gene is TRBD2 (6 bases). The J call could be wrong; TRBJ2-1 is a better fit for the DNA end. The sequence derives from a girl aged 2-10 years in good health. CDR3 sequence: CSVAWGTYNEQFF. CDR3 coding DNA: TGCAGCGTTGCCTGGGGGACTTACAATGAGCAGTTCTTC.